One sample yielded the 19 T cell receptor beta chains listed below, sequenced in a study of response to subunit inactivated influenza vaccine. One entry per CDR3 protein, called by TCRdb with MiXCR from the RT-PCR reads. The table shows around 200,000 distinct CDR3 sequences, with approximately 12% occurring only once. This sample was shared with a second study, whose subject was T cells expressing NK-cell markers. That study adds: The authors generated TCR beta cDNA through 5'RACE template switching with UMIs.

The material sequenced was CD8+ T cells sorted from PBMCs, taken 12 days after vaccination. The receptors were sampled from a man over 45 who received an inactivated influenza vaccine.

This clonotype was found a few times. This chain links TRBV9 with TRBJ2-7, with D possibly matching TRBD2 (5 bases). The germline CDR1 and CDR2 sequences are SGDLS and YYNGEE. The length of the CDR3 is 15 residues. Trimming took off 3 bases at V and 0 bases at J, with 13 bases between the two ends. The DNA for the CDR3 is TGTGCCAGCAGCGCTTCCGCGGGTAGCTCCTACGAGCAGTACTTC. This translates into CASSASAGSSYEQYF.

Notes on this clonotype: The junction and the germline gene differ at one end; a read error may be behind it. V usage is TRBV29-1 and J usage is TRBJ1-1, with D possibly TRBD1 on 5 matching bases. The CDR3 is 12 residues long. Germline lookup yields CDR1 SQVTM and CDR2 ANQGSEA. The CDR3 is CSVEDPQGGRIF. The CDR3, as DNA: TGCAGCGTTGAAGATCCTCAGGGCGGGCGAATCTTT.

The chain has TRBV12-3 or TRBV12-4 and TRBJ2-7; TRBD1 matches 7 bases. This CDR3 is 14 amino acids long. Unmatched junction bases numbered 10, after V lost 6 bases and J lost 5 bases. The CDR3 DNA reads as TGTGCCAGCAGCCTTACAGGGGTGAACCACGAGCAGTACTTC. Protein: CASSLTGVNHEQYF.

In this sample, this clonotype turned up a few times. V gene TRBV19 combines with J gene TRBJ1-1; weak D call: TRBD1 (5 bases). This CDR3 is 13 amino acids long. CDR1 is LNHDA and CDR2 is SQIVND in the germline V gene (reference sequence). Trimming cost V 3 bases and J 6 bases, with 11 bases left between them. CDR3 region: CASSIRGGAEAFF. The CDR3 DNA is TGTGCCAGTAGTATTCGCGGAGGGGCTGAAGCTTTCTTT.

Ten or more counts support this clonotype. The J gene is TRBJ2-7, the V gene TRBV4-2; 11 bases fit TRBD2. The CDR3 is 15 amino acids. V trimming: 3 bases; J trimming: 1 base; junction bases outside the gene matches: 2. Germline CDR1 is LGHNA and CDR2 is YNFKEQ. The DNA for the CDR3 is TGTGCCAGCAGCCACCTAGCGGGAGGATCCTACGAGCAGTACTTC. Protein product: CASSHLAGGSYEQYF.

This chain links TRBV6-1 with TRBJ2-5; 7 nucleotides align to TRBD1. After removal of 5 bases from V and 9 bases from J, the junction contained 15 bases not matched to a gene. This CDR3 is built from 15 residues. Germline V gives CDR1 MNHNS, CDR2 SASEGT. DNA for the CDR3: TGTGCCAGCAGTAATAACCCGGGACAGTTTGGGGCCCAGTACTTC. Residues: CASSNNPGQFGAQYF.

This clonotype occurred many times. The chain recombines TRBV4-3 with TRBJ2-3; D might be TRBD1 or TRBD2, each matching 5 bases. The germline CDR1 and CDR2 sequences are LGHNA and YSLEER. The V end was cut by 0 bases, the J end by 12 bases, with 10 bases between. The CDR3 totals 12 residues. CDR3 amino acids: CASSQDSGPQYF. In DNA form, the CDR3 reads TGCGCCAGCAGCCAAGATTCGGGACCCCAGTATTTT.

This chain links TRBV9 with TRBJ1-2; TRBD1 might be the D (6 bases). Germline V gene lookup returns CDR1 SGDLS and CDR2 YYNGEE. The ends were cut back, 3 bases at V and 1 base at J, with 13 bases in the middle. The CDR3 runs to 15 residues. The CDR3, as DNA: TGTGCCAGCAGCGGATGGACAGAAATTAACTATGGCTACACCTTC. Translating it yields CASSGWTEINYGYTF.

This clonotype was recorded a few times. This rearrangement joins TRBV6-1 to TRBJ2-7, with TRBD1 matching 8 bases. Germline assignment: CDR1 MNHNS and CDR2 SASEGT. The V gene end was trimmed by 5 bases and the J gene end by 3 bases; junction bases not matched to a gene: 6. There are 14 residues in the CDR3. The CDR3 is CASSPFGTGYEQYF. DNA for the CDR3: TGTGCCAGCAGTCCTTTCGGGACAGGCTACGAGCAGTACTTC.

The J gene is TRBJ2-1, the V gene TRBV20-1; D possibly corresponds to TRBD1 (6 bases). CDR1 is DFQATT, CDR2 SNEGSKA, per germline (reference sequence). The V end was cut by 3 bases, the J end by 10 bases, with 13 bases between. This CDR3 is 12 amino acids long. CDR3 coding DNA: TGCAGTGCTAGCCTGGGGGCGCGAGAGCAGTTCTTC. Protein: CSASLGAREQFF.

The chain couples TRBV6-2 or TRBV6-3 to TRBJ2-2; D gene ambiguous. The CDR3 has 18 residues. Germline assignment: CDR1 MNHEY and CDR2 SVGEGT. Trimming shortened V by 10 bases and J by 0 bases, and 24 bases separated the two germline ends. In nucleotides, the CDR3 is TGTGCCAACCTTCGGCCCCGCACCGGACGGGCGAACACCGGGGAGCTGTTTTTT. It is translated as CANLRPRTGRANTGELFF.

This clonotype appeared many times. The chain couples TRBV7-8 to TRBJ2-3; tentatively, D is TRBD2 (6 bases). Germline CDR1 reads SGHVS; CDR2 reads FQNEAQ. This CDR3 is built from 16 residues. Trimming took 3 bases from V and 2 from J, leaving 15 bases between them. CDR3 sequence (DNA): TGTGCCAGCAGCTTTACCCCTGGCGGGGTCACAGATACGCAGTATTTT. Translation gives CASSFTPGGVTDTQYF.

This clonotype was observed at least ten times. This chain connects TRBV12-3 or TRBV12-4 to TRBJ2-5; TRBD1 matches at 7 bases. This CDR3 region has 13 residues. The V segment lost 8 bases and the J segment 2 bases; nucleotides outside the gene matches: 5. CDR3 bases: TGTGCCAGCGCCCCGGGACAGCAAGAGACCCAGTACTTC. Translating gives CASAPGQQETQYF.

There are a few counts of this clonotype. The V and J genes are TRBV7-6 and TRBJ1-2; no clear D gene. CDR3 length equals 13 residues. V was clipped by 4 bases and J by 8 bases, with 14 bases between them. Germline V CDR1 and CDR2: SGHVS, FNYEAQ. CDR3 loop: CASSSAPPLGYTF. In DNA, the CDR3 is TGTGCCAGCAGCTCGGCCCCCCCGCTGGGCTACACCTTC.

This clonotype has only a few counts. The chain combines TRBV20-1 with TRBJ1-1; 8 positions match TRBD1. CDR1 DFQATT and CDR2 SNEGSKA come from the germline V gene (reference sequence). V lost 6 bases, J lost 1 base, and 10 bases stayed unmatched. There are 15 residues in the CDR3. The CDR3 sequence: CSALGQGTANTEAFF. The CDR3 DNA reads as TGCAGTGCACTTGGACAGGGAACGGCGAACACTGAAGCTTTCTTT.

This clonotype was found many times. V is TRBV4-1 and J is TRBJ2-7, with 7 nucleotides matching TRBD2. The CDR3 spans 16 residues. Per germline, CDR1 MGHRA and CDR2 YSYEKL. V was pared by 4 bases and J by 2 bases, with 11 bases of the junction left unmatched. CDR3 residues: CASSPGGGTDAYEQYF. The DNA of the CDR3 is TGCGCCAGCAGCCCGGGGGGAGGAACGGATGCCTACGAGCAGTACTTC.

The chain links TRBV13 to TRBJ2-5; 8 bases are shared with TRBD2. The ends lost 2 bases at V and 4 bases at J; junction bases unmatched: 3. CDR1 is PRHDT and CDR2 is FYEKMQ in the germline V gene (reference sequence). This CDR3 is 14 amino acids long. This CDR3 reads CASSLTGGGETQYF. The CDR3 DNA reads as TGTGCCAGCAGCTTAACGGGGGGGGGAGAGACCCAGTACTTC.

J is TRBJ2-5 and V is TRBV7-2, with 10 nucleotides matching TRBD1. The CDR3 sequence is 16 residues long. Losses at the gene ends were 5 bases for V and 5 bases for J; bases not matched to a gene: 11. Germline V lookup: CDR1 SGHTA, CDR2 FQGNSA. CDR3 DNA sequence: TGTGCCAGCAGCGCGTGGGACAGGGGAATATTGGAGACCCAGTACTTC. Translated, it gives CASSAWDRGILETQYF.

The genes are TRBV7-9 and TRBJ2-1; D may be TRBD1 (5 bases). Germline CDR1 SEHNR, CDR2 FQNEAQ (reference sequence). V lost 1 base to trimming and J lost 4 bases, with 11 bases between them. The CDR3 length is 15 residues. CDR3 residues: CASSLVQELYNEQFF. Written as DNA, the CDR3 is TGTGCCAGCAGCTTAGTACAGGAGCTATACAATGAGCAGTTCTTC.